This T cell receptor beta chain was sequenced in a study of blood T cells in healthy people across ages. CDR1 is KGHDR and CDR2 is SFDVKD in the germline V gene. The CDR3 has 14 residues. Alongside a J-beta primer mix, a sample-barcoded 5' primer served in a second PCR lasting about 6 to 12 cycles. TCRdb re-called the 5' RACE reads through MiXCR, storing one row per CDR3 protein. The sample lists around 1,500,000 distinct CDR3 sequences, about 28% occurring once. This clonotype was detected only a few times. Compared with germline, one end of the junction differs, possibly owing to a read error. Sequenced material: blood. The V gene is TRBV24-1, the J gene TRBJ1-2; D is perhaps TRBD1 (5 bases). The clonotype originates from a young woman in good health. The CDR3 protein is CVTSLSQGNYGYTF. For the CDR3, the DNA is TGTGTCACCAGTTTATCGCAGGGAAACTATGGCTACACCTTC.